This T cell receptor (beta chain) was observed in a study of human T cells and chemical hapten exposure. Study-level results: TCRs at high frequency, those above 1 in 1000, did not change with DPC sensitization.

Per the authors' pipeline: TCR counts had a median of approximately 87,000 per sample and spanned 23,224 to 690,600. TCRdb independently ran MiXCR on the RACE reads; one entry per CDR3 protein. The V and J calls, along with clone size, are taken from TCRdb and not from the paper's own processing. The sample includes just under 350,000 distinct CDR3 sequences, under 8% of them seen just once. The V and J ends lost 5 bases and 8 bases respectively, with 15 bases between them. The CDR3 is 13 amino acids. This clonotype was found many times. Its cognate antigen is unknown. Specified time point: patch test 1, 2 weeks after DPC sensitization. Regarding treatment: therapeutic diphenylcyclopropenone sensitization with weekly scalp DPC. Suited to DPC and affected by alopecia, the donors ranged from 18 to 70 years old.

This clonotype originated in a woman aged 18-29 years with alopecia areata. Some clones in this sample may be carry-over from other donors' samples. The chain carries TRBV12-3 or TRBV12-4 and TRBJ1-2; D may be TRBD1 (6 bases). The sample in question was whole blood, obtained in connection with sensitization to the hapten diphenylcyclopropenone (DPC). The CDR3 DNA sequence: TGTGCCAGCAGTCCCGTGGGGGGCGGCGGCTACACCTTC. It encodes CASSPVGGGGYTF.